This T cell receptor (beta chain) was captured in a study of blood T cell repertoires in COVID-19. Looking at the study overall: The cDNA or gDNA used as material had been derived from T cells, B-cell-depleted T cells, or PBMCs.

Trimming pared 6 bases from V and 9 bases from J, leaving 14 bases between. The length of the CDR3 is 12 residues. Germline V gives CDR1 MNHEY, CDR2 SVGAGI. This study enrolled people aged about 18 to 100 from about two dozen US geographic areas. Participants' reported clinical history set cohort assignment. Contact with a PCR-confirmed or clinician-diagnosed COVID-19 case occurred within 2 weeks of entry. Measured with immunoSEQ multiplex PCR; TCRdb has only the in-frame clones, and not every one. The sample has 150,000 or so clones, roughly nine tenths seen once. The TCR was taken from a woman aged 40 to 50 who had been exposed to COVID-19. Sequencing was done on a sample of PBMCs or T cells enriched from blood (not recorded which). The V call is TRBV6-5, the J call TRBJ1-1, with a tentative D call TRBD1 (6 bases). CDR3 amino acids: CASRTGQIKAFF. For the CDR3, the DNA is TGTGCCAGCAGAACCGGACAGATTAAAGCTTTCTTT.